Listed below are T cell receptor beta chains from one sample, sequenced in a study of cytomegalovirus exposure and HLA in healthy donors. Generated by immunoSEQ multiplex PCR, the TCRdb table keeps only in-frame clones and is missing some. The sample carries under 200,000 clones, roughly 84% recorded once. Input material: PBMCs. All receptors come from a boy younger than 18 in good health and CMV-seronegative. CDR3s include the opening cysteine and the closing phenylalanine or tryptophan. The D gene is left open where the match is weak. Clone size is stated in some rows and not others, as once, few, many or a class when expanded.

>TRBV7-2|TRBJ2-3|.|.
CASSPGAGAHTDTQYF
TGTGCCAGCAGCCCCGGGGCGGGGGCCCACACAGATACGCAGTATTTT
>TRBV7-9|TRBJ2-7|.|TRBD2
CASSSYSGTSFYEQYF
TGTGCCAGCAGCTCTTATTCCGGGACTAGCTTCTACGAGCAGTACTTC
>TRBV4-2|TRBJ1-6|.|.
CASSQEVRVDSPLHF
TGTGCCAGCAGCCAAGAAGTCAGGGTGGATTCACCCCTCCACTTT
>TRBV7-2|TRBJ2-2|.|.
CASSSAGLNTGELFF
TGTGCCAGCAGTTCAGCAGGGTTGAACACCGGGGAGCTGTTTTTT
>TRBV4-3|TRBJ1-2|.|.
CASSQEGGGNYGYTF
TGCGCCAGCAGCCAAGAGGGAGGGGGGAACTATGGCTACACCTTC
>TRBV9|TRBJ2-1|.|TRBD2
CASSVGLAGVEQFF
TGTGCCAGCAGCGTCGGACTAGCGGGAGTGGAGCAGTTCTTC
>TRBV11-2|TRBJ2-7|.|TRBD2
CASRPRDYTYEQYF
TGTGCCAGCAGACCTAGGGACTACACCTACGAGCAGTACTTC
>TRBV5-8|TRBJ2-7|.|.
CASSPYGVPYEQYF
TGTGCCAGCAGTCCCTACGGGGTTCCCTACGAGCAGTACTTC
>TRBV23-1|TRBJ2-5|.|.
CASSQSEANQETQYF
TGCGCCAGCAGTCAATCGGAGGCGAATCAAGAGACCCAGTACTTC
>TRBV7-9|TRBJ1-1|.|.
CASSSIANTEAFF
TGTGCCAGCAGCTCGATAGCAAACACTGAAGCTTTCTTT
>TRBV5-4|TRBJ1-4|.|.
CASSFGGDATNEKLFF
TGTGCCAGCAGCTTTGGCGGGGATGCAACTAATGAAAAACTGTTTTTT
>TRBV5-1|TRBJ2-4|.|TRBD1
CASSGTGLNIQYF
TGCGCCAGCTCCGGGACAGGGTTGAACATTCAGTACTTC
>TRBV5-1|TRBJ1-4|.|TRBD1
CASSSWTGSTNEKLFF
TGCGCCAGCAGCTCCTGGACAGGTTCAACTAATGAAAAACTGTTTTTT
>TRBV27|TRBJ2-5|.|TRBD1
CASSFLGQGQETQYF
TGTGCCAGCAGTTTCCTCGGACAGGGCCAAGAGACCCAGTACTTC
>TRBV5-1|TRBJ2-1|.|.
CASSFSFSGYEQFF
TGCGCCAGCAGCTTTTCCTTCTCAGGCTATGAGCAGTTCTTC
>TRBV9|TRBJ1-1|.|.
CASSPSPSNTEAFF
TGTGCCAGCAGCCCTAGTCCCTCGAACACTGAAGCTTTCTTT
>TRBV30|TRBJ2-7|.|TRBD2
CAWARGGEQYF
TGTGCCTGGGCCCGGGGGGGCGAGCAGTACTTC
>TRBV20-1|TRBJ1-1|.|.
CSAQGNTEAFF
TGCAGTGCCCAGGGGAACACTGAAGCTTTCTTT
>TRBV30|TRBJ1-1|.|TRBD1
CAWADRGDTEAFF
TGTGCCTGGGCGGACAGGGGGGACACTGAAGCTTTCTTT
>TRBV28|TRBJ1-1|.|.
CASSLQGMNTEAFF
TGTGCCAGCAGTTTACAGGGTATGAACACTGAAGCTTTCTTT
>TRBV30|TRBJ1-3|.|.
CASHHLGSLSGNTIYF
TGTGCCTCCCATCATTTGGGCAGCCTCTCTGGAAACACCATATATTTT
>TRBV25-1|TRBJ2-7|.|.
CASRHNYEQYF
TGTGCCAGCAGGCACAATTACGAGCAGTACTTC
>TRBV30|TRBJ2-7|once|.
CASWPHTSYEQYF
TGTGCCTCATGGCCCCACACCTCCTACGAGCAGTACTTC
>TRBV19|TRBJ2-1|.|TRBD1
CASSIRQGARNEQFF
TGTGCCAGTAGTATACGCCAGGGGGCAAGGAATGAGCAGTTCTTC
>TRBV29-1|TRBJ1-1|.|TRBD1
CSAGQGMNTEAFF
TGCAGCGCGGGACAGGGGATGAACACTGAAGCTTTCTTT
>TRBV7-9|TRBJ1-4|few|.
CASSLLREKLFF
TGTGCCAGCAGCTTATTGAGAGAAAAACTGTTTTTT
>TRBV19|TRBJ2-1|.|.
CASSMAAVIPNEQFF
TGTGCCAGTAGTATGGCGGCAGTGATACCCAATGAGCAGTTCTTC
>TRBV18|TRBJ2-7|.|TRBD2
CASSPGGSHEQYF
TGTGCCAGCTCACCCGGCGGGAGCCACGAGCAGTACTTC
>TRBV5-6|TRBJ2-2|few|TRBD2
CASNKLAGGIGELFF
TGTGCCAGCAACAAACTAGCGGGAGGAATCGGGGAGCTGTTTTTT
>TRBV27|TRBJ1-1|.|TRBD1
CASSRRTGGGDAFF
TGTGCCAGCAGTAGGAGGACAGGGGGTGGTGATGCTTTCTTT
>TRBV6-1|TRBJ2-1|.|TRBD2
CASNLRTSVDNEQFF
TGTGCCAGCAATCTGAGGACTAGCGTAGACAATGAGCAGTTCTTC
>TRBV19|TRBJ1-5|.|.
CASSTIENQPQHF
TGTGCCAGTAGTACCATAGAGAATCAGCCCCAGCATTTT
>TRBV30|TRBJ1-1|.|TRBD1
CAWSVDRVVSAFF
TGTGCCTGGAGTGTGGACAGGGTGGTGTCGGCTTTCTTT
>TRBV2|TRBJ2-7|.|.
CASSISGTSSTGYF
TGTGCCAGCAGTATTTCGGGGACTTCCTCTACCGGGTACTTC
>TRBV7-2|TRBJ2-1|.|.
CASSYEWRDWFF
TGTGCCAGCAGCTACGAATGGCGGGACTGGTTCTTC
>TRBV16|TRBJ1-5|.|.
CASSQSRTGNQPQHF
TGTGCCAGCAGCCAATCTCGGACGGGGAATCAGCCCCAGCATTTT
>TRBV27|TRBJ1-1|.|TRBD1
CASSFLRQGADTEAFF
TGTGCCAGCAGTTTTCTGCGACAGGGGGCGGACACTGAAGCTTTCTTT
>TRBV5-1|TRBJ2-2|.|TRBD2
CATDSGSSTGELFF
TGCGCCACCGATAGCGGGAGTAGCACCGGGGAGCTGTTTTTT
>TRBV28|TRBJ1-1|.|.
CASSRISGNTEAFF
TGTGCCAGCAGCCGCATTTCCGGGAACACTGAAGCTTTCTTT
>TRBV9|TRBJ1-5|once|TRBD1
CASSLTGGAGQPQHF
TGTGCCAGCAGCCTCACAGGGGGCGCGGGGCAGCCCCAGCATTTT
>TRBV5-4|TRBJ2-7|.|.
CASSLRDYYEQYF
TGTGCCAGCAGCTTGCGTGACTACTACGAGCAGTACTTC
>TRBV9|TRBJ2-5|.|.
CASSPPLAGQETQYF
TGTGCCAGCAGCCCCCCCCTGGCGGGGCAAGAGACCCAGTACTTC
>TRBV7-9|TRBJ2-7|.|.
CASSLAGGSSYEQYF
TGTGCCAGCAGCTTAGCGGGTGGGAGCTCCTACGAGCAGTACTTC
>TRBV7-7|TRBJ1-3|.|TRBD1
CASSQSQGNGNTIYF
TGTGCTAGCAGCCAATCACAGGGGAATGGAAACACCATATATTTT
>TRBV5-1|TRBJ2-3|.|TRBD1
CASSLSWDSYTDTQYF
TGCGCCAGCAGCTTGTCATGGGACAGTTACACAGATACGCAGTATTTT
>TRBV18|TRBJ1-3|.|.
CASSPRPGGATRAAGNTIYF
TGTGCCAGCTCACCCCGCCCGGGGGGCGCTACTCGGGCGGCGGGAAACACCATATATTTT
>TRBV7-2|TRBJ2-7|.|TRBD1
CASSQSGTGPYEQYF
TGTGCCAGCAGTCAATCCGGGACAGGCCCCTACGAGCAGTACTTC
>TRBV7-2|TRBJ2-3|.|.
CASSFPVPGVEAHTDTQYF
TGTGCCAGCAGCTTCCCGGTCCCAGGGGTGGAGGCACACACGGATACGCAGTATTTT
>TRBV29-1|TRBJ2-2|.|TRBD1
CSIGSGTVNTGELFF
TGCAGCATCGGATCCGGGACAGTGAACACCGGGGAGCTGTTTTTT
>TRBV2|TRBJ2-7|.|.
CAPRGWFSYEQYF
TGTGCCCCCAGGGGTTGGTTTTCCTACGAGCAGTACTTC